Below are 12 T cell receptor beta chains sequenced from a single sample in a study of T cell changes during pregnancy in multiple sclerosis. Sequenced by immunoSEQ multiplex PCR; TCRdb stores in-frame clones only, minus some. The repertoire includes approximately 65,000 clones, roughly 89% of them detected once, and approximately 1.5% sits in the top ten. Specimen: peripheral blood, collected in the third trimester of pregnancy. These receptors were collected from a female donor in good health, enrolled as a control in a pregnancy study.

The chain employs TRBV6-5 and TRBJ2-5, with D perhaps TRBD2 (6 bases). The CDR3 length is 12 residues. Trimming took off 10 bases at V and 5 bases at J, with 14 bases between the two ends. CDR1 is MNHEY, CDR2 SVGAGI, per germline. For the CDR3, the DNA is TGTGCCACGGGGCGGGAAGGCGAGACCCAGTACTTC. It encodes CATGREGETQYF.

The chain carries TRBV4-3 and TRBJ2-3, with TRBD2 identical over 8 bases. Germline CDR1 LGHNA, CDR2 YSLEER. CDR3 size: 17 residues. The V gene end was trimmed by 0 bases and the J gene end by 1 base; junction bases not matched to a gene: 6. The CDR3 nucleotides are TGCGCCAGCAGCCAAGACTCGAAGCGGGGGCGCACAGATACGCAGTATTTT. Translation gives CASSQDSKRGRTDTQYF.

The V and J genes are TRBV15 and TRBJ1-5; 7 bases line up with TRBD1. The CDR3 totals 16 residues. Germline values: CDR1 LNHNV, CDR2 YYDKDF (reference sequence). After removal of 8 bases from V and 0 bases from J, the junction contained 10 bases not matched to a gene. The DNA of the CDR3 is TGTGCCACCGCGTCGAGAGGACAGGTTAGCAATCAGCCCCAGCATTTT. Amino acids: CATASRGQVSNQPQHF.

This chain connects TRBV13 to TRBJ2-1; possibly TRBD2 for D (7 bases). CDR3 length: 16 residues. V was cut by 0 bases and J by 5 bases, with 14 bases left in between. Germline CDR1 is PRHDT and CDR2 is FYEKMQ (reference sequence). The CDR3 coding sequence is TGTGCCAGCAGCTTAGGGGGCAGGGGAGGGGACAATGAGCAGTTCTTC. The encoded protein is CASSLGGRGGDNEQFF.

The V gene is TRBV5-1, the J gene TRBJ2-1; no clear D gene. The V end lost 0 bases, the J end lost 8 bases, and 15 bases lay between the germline ends. The CDR3 covers 15 residues. CDR1 and CDR2 from the germline V gene are SGHRS and YFSETQ. The CDR3 sequence is CASSLEPNRRDEQFF. The DNA of the CDR3 is TGCGCCAGCAGCTTGGAACCCAATCGTCGGGATGAGCAGTTCTTC.

V and J are TRBV4-3 and TRBJ1-6; D ambiguous. Germline CDR1 is LGHNA and CDR2 is YSLEER. The CDR3 length is 17 residues. With 0 bases removed from V and 6 bases from J, the gap between germline ends came to 15 bases. As DNA, the CDR3 is TGCGCCAGCAGCCAAGATAACTCCTTTGGAGGTAATTCACCCCTCCACTTT. Amino acids: CASSQDNSFGGNSPLHF.

The genes are TRBV2 and TRBJ1-4, with TRBD1 matching over 8 bases. This CDR3 has 14 amino acids. The V gene end was trimmed by 8 bases and the J gene end by 5 bases; junction bases not matched to a gene: 7. Per germline, CDR1 SNHLY and CDR2 FYNNEI. CDR3 protein: CASAWTGSNEKLFF. For the CDR3, the DNA is TGTGCCAGCGCCTGGACAGGGAGCAATGAAAAACTGTTTTTT.

CDR3 in amino acids: CASSGQGGDTQYF. The CDR3 DNA follows: TGTGCCAGCAGCGGACAGGGGGGGGATACGCAGTATTTT. The genes are TRBV7-2 and TRBJ2-3, with 10 bases aligning to TRBD1. Trimming took 5 bases from V and 6 from J; bases not matched to a gene: 2. This CDR3 has 13 residues. Germline CDR1 SGHTA, CDR2 FQGNSA.

Written as DNA, the CDR3 is TGTGCCAGCAGCTTAGGCCGGGACAGGGGATTTCAGGACGAGCAGTACTTC. Protein sequence: CASSLGRDRGFQDEQYF. This sequence joins TRBV7-9 and TRBJ2-7; TRBD1 matches at 10 bases. Losses at the gene ends were 1 base for V and 5 bases for J; bases not matched to a gene: 11. This CDR3 spans 17 amino acids. Germline values: CDR1 SEHNR, CDR2 FQNEAQ (reference sequence).

This chain uses TRBV5-8 with TRBJ2-1; 9 bases are a match to TRBD1. CDR3 length equals 15 residues. Germline V gives CDR1 SGHTS, CDR2 YDEGEE. Trimming removed 3 bases from V and 4 bases from J; junction bases left unmatched: 5. For the CDR3, the DNA is TGTGCCAGCAGCTCGACAGGGGGTATTTACAATGAGCAGTTCTTC. This translates into CASSSTGGIYNEQFF.

This clone was found once. This chain uses TRBV28 with TRBJ1-1; 8 bases fit TRBD1. The V segment lost 7 bases and the J segment 5 bases; nucleotides outside the gene matches: 9. The CDR3 consists of 14 residues. The V gene's germline CDR1 is MDHEN and CDR2 SYDVKM. The CDR3 nucleotides are TGTGCCAGCAAGCGGGACAGGAGTTTTACTGAAGCTTTCTTT. It codes for CASKRDRSFTEAFF.

V and J are TRBV11-2 and TRBJ2-3; 8 nucleotides align to TRBD2. Trimming took 0 bases from V and 1 from J; bases not matched to a gene: 6. Germline V CDR1 and CDR2: SGHAT, FQNNGV. CDR3 size: 17 residues. CDR3 coding DNA: TGTGCCAGCAGCTTAGATCTACTAGCGGAAGGCACAGATACGCAGTATTTT. It is translated as CASSLDLLAEGTDTQYF.